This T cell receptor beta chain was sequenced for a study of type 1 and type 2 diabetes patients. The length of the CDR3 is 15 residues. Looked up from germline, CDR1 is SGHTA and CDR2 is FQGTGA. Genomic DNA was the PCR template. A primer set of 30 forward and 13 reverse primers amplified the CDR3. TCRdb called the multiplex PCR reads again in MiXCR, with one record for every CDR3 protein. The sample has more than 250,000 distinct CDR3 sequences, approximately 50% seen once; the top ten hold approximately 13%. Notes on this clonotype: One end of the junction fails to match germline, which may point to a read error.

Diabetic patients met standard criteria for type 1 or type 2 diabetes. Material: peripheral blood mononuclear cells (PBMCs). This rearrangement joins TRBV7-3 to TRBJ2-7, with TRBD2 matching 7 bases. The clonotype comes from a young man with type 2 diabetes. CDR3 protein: CASSHTAGEGYEQYF. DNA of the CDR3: TGCGCCAGCAGCCATACCGCGGGAGAAGGGTACGAGCAGTACTTC.